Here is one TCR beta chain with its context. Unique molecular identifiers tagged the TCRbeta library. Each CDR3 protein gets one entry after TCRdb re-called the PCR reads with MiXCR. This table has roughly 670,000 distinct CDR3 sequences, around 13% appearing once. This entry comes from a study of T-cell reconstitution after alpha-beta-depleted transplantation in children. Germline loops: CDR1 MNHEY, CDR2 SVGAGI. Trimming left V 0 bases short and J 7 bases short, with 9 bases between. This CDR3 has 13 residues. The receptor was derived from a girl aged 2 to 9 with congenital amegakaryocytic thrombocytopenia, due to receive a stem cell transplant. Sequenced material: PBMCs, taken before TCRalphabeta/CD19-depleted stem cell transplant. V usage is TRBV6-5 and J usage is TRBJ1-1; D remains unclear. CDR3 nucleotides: TGTGCCAGCAGTTACTCGGTGGTTGGTGAAGCTTTCTTT. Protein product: CASSYSVVGEAFF.